What follows are 20 T cell receptor beta chains derived from one specimen sequenced in a study of vaccination and CD4 T cells after COVID-19. No antigen has been identified for these receptors. Treatment defined: roughly nine-day PBMC culture with coronavirus spike peptide pools or control peptides (ViraFEST assay). Researchers used the Oncomine TCR Beta short-read assay to sequence DNA from cultured CD4+ T cells. TCRdb re-derived calls from the PCR reads in MiXCR, one entry per CDR3 protein. The sample holds more than 15,000 distinct CDR3 sequences; over 25% are singletons and the top ten take about 15%. The sample was cultured CD4+ T cells from blood. These TCRs come from a human donor with COVID-19.

This clonotype is labeled large (0.1 to 1%). The chain joins TRBV6-5 to TRBJ1-2, with TRBD1 identical over 8 bases. J was trimmed by 4 bases and V by 3 bases; bases with no gene match: 7. CDR3 length: 15 amino acids. CDR1 is MNHEY, CDR2 SVGAGI, per germline. The CDR3 bases are TGTGCCAGCAGTTATCAGACAGGGGCCGTCTATGGCTACACCTTC. Translated: CASSYQTGAVYGYTF.

This chain connects TRBV9 to TRBJ2-3; D could derive from TRBD1 or TRBD2 (5 bases each). The CDR3 totals 16 residues. V was clipped by 4 bases and J by 2 bases, with 17 bases between them. The V gene's germline CDR1 is SGDLS and CDR2 YYNGEE. This CDR3 reads CASSPRRDGDTDTQYF. CDR3 DNA sequence: TGTGCCAGCAGCCCCCGCCGGGACGGAGACACAGATACGCAGTATTTT.

This clonotype was counted a few times. The chain recombines TRBV19 with TRBJ2-1; TRBD2 agrees at 13 bases. The germline CDR1 and CDR2 sequences are LNHDA and SQIVND (reference sequence). CDR3 size: 17 residues. J lost 0 bases, V lost 8 bases, and 7 bases had no gene match. CDR3 sequence: CASGTSGGASSYNEQFF. The DNA for the CDR3 is TGTGCCAGTGGCACTAGCGGGGGGGCGAGCTCCTACAATGAGCAGTTCTTC.

This clonotype turned up a few times. This rearrangement joins TRBV24-1 to TRBJ2-5; 11 bases are shared with TRBD1. Trimming cost V 4 bases and J 4 bases; bases outside gene matches: 7. Germline V gene data show CDR1 as KGHDR and CDR2 as SFDVKD. The CDR3 loop spans 16 amino acids. The DNA for the CDR3 is TGTGCCACCAGTGACGGGACAGGGGGGTTCCGAGAGACCCAGTACTTC. Protein sequence: CATSDGTGGFRETQYF.

This clonotype occurred a few times. The genes are TRBV11-2 and TRBJ2-5; D gene uncertain. With 1 base removed from V and 4 bases from J, the gap between germline ends came to 13 bases. Germline lookup yields CDR1 SGHAT and CDR2 FQNNGV. The CDR3 is 15 residues long. This CDR3 reads CASSLVSRLGETQYF. The DNA of the CDR3 is TGTGCCAGCAGCTTAGTTAGTAGGCTGGGAGAGACCCAGTACTTC.

The DNA for the CDR3 is TGCGCCAGCAGCCAAGGACAGGGGGCCGGGGAGAGCAATCAGCCCCAGCATTTT. Protein: CASSQGQGAGESNQPQHF. V usage is TRBV4-1 and J usage is TRBJ1-5; 10 nucleotides align to TRBD1. The J segment lost 1 base and the V segment lost 1 base, leaving 7 bases of the junction unmatched. This CDR3 has 18 amino acids. The germline V gene encodes CDR1 MGHRA and CDR2 YSYEKL.

This clonotype appeared a few times. The rearrangement links TRBV27 to TRBJ2-5; 8 bases match TRBD2. CDR3 size: 17 residues. Per the germline V gene, CDR1 is MNHEY and CDR2 is SMNVEV (reference sequence). Trimming took 6 bases from V and 2 from J; bases not matched to a gene: 14. The DNA for the CDR3 is TGTGCCAGCAGCCGGGGGACGGGGGGGCCCTTACAAGAGACCCAGTACTTC. It encodes CASSRGTGGPLQETQYF.

The gene calls are TRBV11-2 and TRBJ1-3; TRBD1 is a possible D gene (6 bases). Trimming stripped 2 bases from V and 1 base from J, with 9 bases between. Germline CDR1 SGHAT, CDR2 FQNNGV. The CDR3 runs to 15 residues. CDR3 in amino acids: CASSLWGQSGNTIYF. The CDR3 nucleotides read TGTGCCAGCAGCTTATGGGGACAATCTGGAAACACCATATATTTT.

The chain links TRBV7-8 to TRBJ2-7; 7 nucleotides align to TRBD1. Germline loops: CDR1 SGHVS, CDR2 FQNEAQ. V was clipped by 4 bases and J by 0 bases; unmatched bases: 0. This CDR3 is built from 13 residues. CDR3 protein: CASSWTGSYEQYF. CDR3 nucleotides: TGTGCCAGCAGCTGGACAGGCTCCTACGAGCAGTACTTC.

The sample holds a few counts of this clonotype. The chain recombines TRBV6-1 with TRBJ1-1, with D perhaps TRBD1 (5 bases). V gave up 7 bases and J gave up 6 bases, with 15 bases separating them. Germline V gene lookup returns CDR1 MNHNS and CDR2 SASEGT. The CDR3 runs to 13 residues. This chain's CDR3 is CASTPRGVAEAFF. The CDR3 DNA follows: TGTGCCAGCACCCCGCGAGGGGTGGCTGAAGCTTTCTTT.

V is TRBV7-9 and J is TRBJ2-2, with TRBD1 identical over 10 bases. V was clipped by 3 bases and J by 6 bases; unmatched bases: 4. Germline V gene data show CDR1 as SEHNR and CDR2 as FQNEAQ (reference sequence). The CDR3 runs to 15 residues. CDR3 amino acids: CASSFRTGGSGELFF. The CDR3 DNA reads TGTGCCAGCAGCTTTAGGACAGGGGGTTCCGGGGAGCTGTTTTTT.

Within the sample, this clonotype is medium-sized (0.01 to 0.1%). The chain combines TRBV24-1 with TRBJ1-5; D is unresolved. V lost 1 base and J lost 5, with 14 bases in between. From germline, CDR1 is KGHDR and CDR2 SFDVKD. The CDR3 consists of 16 residues. The CDR3, as DNA: TGTGCCACCAGTGATTTCGGAAGGGCCTCTTATCAGCCCCAGCATTTT. Its protein is CATSDFGRASYQPQHF.

This clonotype has just one count. The genes are TRBV6-2 or TRBV6-3 and TRBJ2-7, with D possibly being TRBD1 (6 bases). V lost 0 bases and J 2 bases, leaving 17 bases between the germline ends. The CDR3 runs 17 residues. In germline, CDR1 is MNHEY, CDR2 SVGEGT. This CDR3 reads CASSYSEGDRKTYEQYF. CDR3 sequence (DNA): TGTGCCAGCAGTTACTCCGAAGGAGACAGGAAAACCTACGAGCAGTACTTC.

The chain couples TRBV20-1 to TRBJ2-7, with D perhaps being TRBD1 or TRBD2 (5 bases each). With 1 base removed from V and 2 bases from J, the gap between germline ends came to 18 bases. CDR3 length equals 16 residues. Germline-derived CDR1 and CDR2 are DFQATT and SNEGSKA (reference sequence). The CDR3 DNA reads TGCAGTGCTAGAGCCAGAGTCCCGGGACGAGCCTACGAGCAGTACTTC. It encodes CSARARVPGRAYEQYF.

This sequence joins TRBV19 and TRBJ2-5; possibly TRBD1 for D (5 bases). V was cut by 4 bases and J by 5 bases, with 11 bases left in between. The germline V gene encodes CDR1 LNHDA and CDR2 SQIVND (reference sequence). The CDR3 runs 13 residues. As DNA, the CDR3 is TGTGCCAGTAGTACTCAGGGCCGGGAGACCCAGTACTTC. Amino acid sequence: CASSTQGRETQYF. Supplemented by reference TRBV19 and TRBJ2-5, the full variable domain reads DGGITQSPKYLFRKEGQNVTLSCEQNLNHDAMYWYRQDPGQGLRLIYYSQIVNDFQKGDIAEGYSVSREKKESFPLTVTSAQKNPTAFYLCASSTQGRETQYFGPGTRLLVL.

The chain uses TRBV18 and TRBJ1-5; D possibly corresponds to TRBD1 (5 bases). The V gene lost 5 bases and the J gene lost 5 bases, with 13 bases spanning the gap. This CDR3 has 14 residues. Germline CDR1 and CDR2: KGHSH and LQKENI. The CDR3 protein is CASSKGRQDQPQHF. The CDR3 DNA reads as TGTGCCAGCTCAAAGGGACGGCAGGATCAGCCCCAGCATTTT.

V and J are TRBV18 and TRBJ2-7; D ambiguous. V was trimmed by 6 bases and J by 6 bases, leaving 24 bases between them. This CDR3 is built from 16 residues. The germline V gene encodes CDR1 KGHSH and CDR2 LQKENI. The CDR3 DNA sequence: TGTGCCAGCTCCCACCCGAGCCTTGGATTGCGCGGCGAGCAGTACTTC. Protein sequence: CASSHPSLGLRGEQYF.

A few counts support this clonotype. This sequence joins TRBV7-2 and TRBJ2-1; D call uncertain. V lost 5 bases and J 9 bases, leaving 14 bases between the germline ends. The CDR3 covers 13 residues. Germline V gives CDR1 SGHTA, CDR2 FQGNSA. CDR3 nucleotide sequence: TGTGCCAGCAGCCCCCAGGCTGGGTCTGAGCAGTTCTTC. Its protein is CASSPQAGSEQFF.

The V gene is TRBV30, the J gene TRBJ1-3; D unresolved. The V end lost 1 base, the J end lost 5 bases, and 3 bases lay between the germline ends. CDR3 length: 11 residues. Germline V CDR1 and CDR2: GTSNPN, SVGIG (reference sequence). The CDR3 sequence is CAWSDRNTIYF. The CDR3 DNA reads TGTGCCTGGAGTGATAGAAACACCATATATTTT.

The gene calls are TRBV7-8 and TRBJ2-5, with 9 bases fitting TRBD1. The CDR3 is 15 residues long. After removal of 1 base from V and 5 bases from J, the junction contained 5 bases not matched to a gene. Germline assignment: CDR1 SGHVS and CDR2 FQNEAQ. Written as DNA, the CDR3 is TGTGCCAGCAGCTTAGTGGGACAGGGTGGGGAGACCCAGTACTTC. It codes for CASSLVGQGGETQYF.